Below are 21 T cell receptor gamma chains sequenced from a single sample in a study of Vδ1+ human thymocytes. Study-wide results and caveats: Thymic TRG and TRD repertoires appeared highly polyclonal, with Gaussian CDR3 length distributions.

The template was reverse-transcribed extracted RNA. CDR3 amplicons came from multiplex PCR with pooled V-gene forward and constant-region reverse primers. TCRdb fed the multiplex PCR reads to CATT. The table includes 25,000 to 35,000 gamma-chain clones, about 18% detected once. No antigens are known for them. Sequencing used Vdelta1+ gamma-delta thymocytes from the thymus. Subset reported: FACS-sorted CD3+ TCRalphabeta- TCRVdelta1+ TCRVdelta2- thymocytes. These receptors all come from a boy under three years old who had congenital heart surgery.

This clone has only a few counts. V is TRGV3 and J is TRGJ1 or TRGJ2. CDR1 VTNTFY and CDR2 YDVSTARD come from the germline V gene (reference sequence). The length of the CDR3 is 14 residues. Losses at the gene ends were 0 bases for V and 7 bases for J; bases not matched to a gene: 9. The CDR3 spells CATWDRLRTYKKLF. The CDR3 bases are TGTGCCACCTGGGACAGGCTACGGACATATAAGAAACTCTTT.

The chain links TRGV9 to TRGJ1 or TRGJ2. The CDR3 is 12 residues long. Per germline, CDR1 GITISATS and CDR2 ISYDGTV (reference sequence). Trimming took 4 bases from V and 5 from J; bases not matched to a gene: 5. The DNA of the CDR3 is TGTGCCTTGTGGGATGCGGATTATAAGAAACTCTTT. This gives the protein CALWDADYKKLF.

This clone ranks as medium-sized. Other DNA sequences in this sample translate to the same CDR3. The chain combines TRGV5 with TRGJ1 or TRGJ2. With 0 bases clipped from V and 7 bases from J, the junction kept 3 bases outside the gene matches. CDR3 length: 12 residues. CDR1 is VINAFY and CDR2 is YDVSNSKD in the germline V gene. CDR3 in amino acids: CATWDRQYKKLF. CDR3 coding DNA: TGTGCCACCTGGGACAGGCAGTATAAGAAACTCTTT.

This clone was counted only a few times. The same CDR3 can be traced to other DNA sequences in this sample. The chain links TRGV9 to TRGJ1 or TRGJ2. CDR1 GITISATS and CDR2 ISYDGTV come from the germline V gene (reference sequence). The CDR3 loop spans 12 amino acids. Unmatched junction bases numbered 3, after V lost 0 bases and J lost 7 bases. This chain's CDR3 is CALWEVNYKKLF. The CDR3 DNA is TGTGCCTTGTGGGAGGTGAACTATAAGAAACTCTTT.

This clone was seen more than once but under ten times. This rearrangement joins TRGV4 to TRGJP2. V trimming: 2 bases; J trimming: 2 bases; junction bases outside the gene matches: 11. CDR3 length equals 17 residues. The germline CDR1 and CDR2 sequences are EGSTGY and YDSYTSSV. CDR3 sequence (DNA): TGTGCCACCTGGGATGTTTCGTCCGGGAGTAGTGATTGGATCAAGACGTTT. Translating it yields CATWDVSSGSSDWIKTF.

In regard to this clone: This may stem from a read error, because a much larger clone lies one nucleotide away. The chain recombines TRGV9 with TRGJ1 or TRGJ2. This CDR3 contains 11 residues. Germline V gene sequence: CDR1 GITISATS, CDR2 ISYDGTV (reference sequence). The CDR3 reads CALGDYYKKLF. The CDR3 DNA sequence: TGTGCCTTGGGGGATTATTATAAGAAACTCTTT.

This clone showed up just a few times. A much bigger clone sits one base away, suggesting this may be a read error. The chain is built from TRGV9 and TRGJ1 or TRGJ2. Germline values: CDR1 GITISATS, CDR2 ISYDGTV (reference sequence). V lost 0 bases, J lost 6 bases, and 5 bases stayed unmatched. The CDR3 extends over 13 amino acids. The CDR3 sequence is CALWEVLCYKKLF. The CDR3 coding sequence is TGTGCCTTGTGGGAGGTGCTTTGTTATAAGAAACTCTTT.

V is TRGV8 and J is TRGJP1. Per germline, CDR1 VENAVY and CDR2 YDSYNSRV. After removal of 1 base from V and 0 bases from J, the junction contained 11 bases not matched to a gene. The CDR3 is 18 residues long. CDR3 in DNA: TGTGCCACCTGGGATAGTAGTAGAGGGGATACCACTGGTTGGTTCAAGATATTT. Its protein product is CATWDSSRGDTTGWFKIF.

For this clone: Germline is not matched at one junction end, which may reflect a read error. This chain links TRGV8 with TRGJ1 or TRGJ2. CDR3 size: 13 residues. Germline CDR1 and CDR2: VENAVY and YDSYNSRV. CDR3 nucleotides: TGTACCACCTGGGATCCCCAGGCCTCCAAGAAACTCTTT. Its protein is CTTWDPQASKKLF.

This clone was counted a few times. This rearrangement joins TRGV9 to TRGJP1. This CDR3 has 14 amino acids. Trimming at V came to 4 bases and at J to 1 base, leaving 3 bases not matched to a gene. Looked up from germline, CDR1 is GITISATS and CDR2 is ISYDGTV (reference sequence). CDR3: CALWDITTGWFKIF. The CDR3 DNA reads TGTGCCTTGTGGGACATTACCACTGGTTGGTTCAAGATATTT.

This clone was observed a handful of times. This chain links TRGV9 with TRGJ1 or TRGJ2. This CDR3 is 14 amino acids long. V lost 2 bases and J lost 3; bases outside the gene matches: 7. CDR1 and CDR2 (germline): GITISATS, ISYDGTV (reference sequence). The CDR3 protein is CALWEAPLYYKKLF. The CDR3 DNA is TGTGCCTTGTGGGAGGCCCCTCTTTATTATAAGAAACTCTTT.

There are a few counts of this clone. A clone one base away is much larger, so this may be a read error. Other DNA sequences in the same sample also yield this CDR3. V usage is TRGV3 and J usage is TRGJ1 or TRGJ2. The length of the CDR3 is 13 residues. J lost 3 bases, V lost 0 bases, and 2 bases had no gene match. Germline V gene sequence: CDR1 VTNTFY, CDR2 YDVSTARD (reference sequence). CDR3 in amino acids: CATWDRAYYKKLF. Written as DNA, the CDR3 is TGTGCCACCTGGGACAGGGCTTATTATAAGAAACTCTTT.

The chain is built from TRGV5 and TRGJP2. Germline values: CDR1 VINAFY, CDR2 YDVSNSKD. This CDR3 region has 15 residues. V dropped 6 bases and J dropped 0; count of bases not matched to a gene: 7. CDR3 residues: CATWWEDSSDWIKTF. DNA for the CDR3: TGTGCCACCTGGTGGGAGGATAGTAGTGATTGGATCAAGACGTTT.

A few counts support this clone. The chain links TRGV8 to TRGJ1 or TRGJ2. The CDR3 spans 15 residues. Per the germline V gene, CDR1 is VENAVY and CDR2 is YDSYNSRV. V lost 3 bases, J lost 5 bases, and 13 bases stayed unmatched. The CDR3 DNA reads TGTGCCACCTGGGATTTTTCTCGGGGGAATTATAAGAAACTCTTT. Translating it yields CATWDFSRGNYKKLF.

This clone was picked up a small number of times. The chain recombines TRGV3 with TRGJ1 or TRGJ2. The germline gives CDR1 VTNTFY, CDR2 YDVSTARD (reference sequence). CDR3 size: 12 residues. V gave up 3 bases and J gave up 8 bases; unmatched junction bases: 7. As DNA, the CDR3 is TGTGCCACCTGGGACCCCTCAAATAAGAAACTCTTT. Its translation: CATWDPSNKKLF.

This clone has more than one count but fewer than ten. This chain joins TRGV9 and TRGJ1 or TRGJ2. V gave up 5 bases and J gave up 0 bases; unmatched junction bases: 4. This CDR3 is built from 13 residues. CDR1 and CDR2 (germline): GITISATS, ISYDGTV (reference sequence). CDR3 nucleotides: TGTGCCTTGTGGGGTGCGAATTATTATAAGAAACTCTTT. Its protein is CALWGANYYKKLF.

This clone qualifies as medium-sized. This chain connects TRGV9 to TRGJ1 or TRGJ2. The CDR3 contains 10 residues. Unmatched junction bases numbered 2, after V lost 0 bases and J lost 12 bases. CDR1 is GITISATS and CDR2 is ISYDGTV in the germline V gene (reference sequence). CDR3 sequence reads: CALWEVTKLF. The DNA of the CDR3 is TGTGCCTTGTGGGAGGTGACGAAACTCTTT.

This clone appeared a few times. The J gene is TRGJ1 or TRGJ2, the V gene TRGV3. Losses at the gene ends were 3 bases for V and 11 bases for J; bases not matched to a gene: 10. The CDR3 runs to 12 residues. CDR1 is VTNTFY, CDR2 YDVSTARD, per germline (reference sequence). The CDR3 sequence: CATWDGPGQKLF. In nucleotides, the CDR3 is TGTGCCACCTGGGACGGGCCGGGTCAGAAACTCTTT.

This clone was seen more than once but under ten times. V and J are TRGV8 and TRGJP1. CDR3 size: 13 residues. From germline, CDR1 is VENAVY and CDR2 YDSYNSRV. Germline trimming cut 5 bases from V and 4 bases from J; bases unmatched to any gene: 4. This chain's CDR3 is CATWGLTGWFKIF. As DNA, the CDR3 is TGTGCCACCTGGGGACTCACTGGTTGGTTCAAGATATTT.

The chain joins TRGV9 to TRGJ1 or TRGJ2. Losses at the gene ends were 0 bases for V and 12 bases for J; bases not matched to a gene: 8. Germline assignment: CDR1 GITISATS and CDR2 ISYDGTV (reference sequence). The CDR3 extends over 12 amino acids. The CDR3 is CALWEVHLAKLF. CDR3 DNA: TGTGCCTTGTGGGAGGTGCACCTAGCGAAACTCTTT.

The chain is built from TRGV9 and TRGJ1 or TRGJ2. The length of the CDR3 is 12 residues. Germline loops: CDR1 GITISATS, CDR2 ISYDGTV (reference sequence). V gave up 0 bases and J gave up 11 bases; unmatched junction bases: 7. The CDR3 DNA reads TGTGCCTTGTGGGAGGTGCAGGAGGAGAAACTCTTT. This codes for CALWEVQEEKLF.